The 27 T cell receptor beta chains presented below share a single source sample, sequenced in a study of high-grade serous ovarian cancer treatment subgroups. Tumor tissue was taken before any definitive surgery or chemotherapy was given. The method was immunoSEQ multiplex PCR; TCRdb's version includes in-frame clones alone and lacks a portion of them. The profile shows 2,500 or so clones, roughly 72% of them singletons. Sequencing used tumor tissue. These receptors originate from a human donor with high-grade serous ovarian cancer.

This clone was observed a handful of times. The chain combines TRBV19 with TRBJ1-3; D call uncertain. CDR3 length: 14 residues. Germline V lookup: CDR1 LNHDA, CDR2 SQIVND (reference sequence). With 6 bases removed from V and 0 bases from J, the gap between germline ends came to 9 bases. CDR3 amino acids: CASSRGGSGNTIYF. CDR3 bases: TGTGCCAGTAGCAGAGGCGGCTCTGGAAACACCATATATTTT.

CDR3 DNA: TGTGCCAGCACAAGGGCTAGCGGACACACAGATACGCAGTATTTT. Amino acid sequence: CASTRASGHTDTQYF. The J gene is TRBJ2-3, the V gene TRBV6-5; 7 bases agree with TRBD2. V lost 7 bases and J lost 2; bases outside the gene matches: 9. The CDR3 totals 15 residues. The germline gives CDR1 MNHEY, CDR2 SVGAGI.

The gene calls are TRBV28 and TRBJ2-1; D gene unclear. The CDR3 contains 11 residues. Germline V CDR1 and CDR2: MDHEN, SYDVKM. V lost 3 bases, J lost 7 bases, and 4 bases lay in between. The CDR3 protein is CASSLGNEQFF. The CDR3 DNA follows: TGTGCCAGCAGTTTGGGGAATGAGCAGTTCTTC.

The rearrangement links TRBV19 to TRBJ2-1; TRBD2 matches 10 bases. The ends lost 5 bases at V and 10 bases at J; junction bases unmatched: 20. Looked up from germline, CDR1 is LNHDA and CDR2 is SQIVND (reference sequence). The CDR3 is made up of 18 amino acids. The CDR3: CASSSVPSGSSRPPEQFF. DNA for the CDR3: TGTGCCAGTAGTTCGGTCCCTAGCGGGAGTTCTCGCCCGCCCGAGCAGTTCTTC.

This sequence joins TRBV11-2 and TRBJ2-2; 9 nucleotides agree with TRBD2. The CDR3 loop spans 15 amino acids. From germline, CDR1 is SGHAT and CDR2 FQNNGV. V trimming: 1 base; J trimming: 6 bases; junction bases outside the gene matches: 3. CDR3 in amino acids: CASSLGAGGPGELFF. The CDR3 coding sequence is TGTGCCAGCAGCTTAGGGGCGGGAGGGCCCGGGGAGCTGTTTTTT. Supplemented by reference TRBV11-2 and TRBJ2-2, the full variable domain reads EAGVAQSPRYKIIEKRQSVAFWCNPISGHATLYWYQQILGQGPKLLIQFQNNGVVDDSQLPKDRFSAERLKGVDSTLKIQPAKLEDSAVYLCASSLGAGGPGELFFGEGSRLTVL.

This chain joins TRBV19 and TRBJ2-1, with a possible D match to TRBD2 (6 bases). In germline, CDR1 is LNHDA, CDR2 SQIVND (reference sequence). CDR3 length equals 13 residues. The ends were cut back, 7 bases at V and 4 bases at J, with 11 bases in the middle. The CDR3 DNA follows: TGTGCCAGTAAAAGCGGGCCTTACAATGAGCAGTTCTTC. This codes for CASKSGPYNEQFF.

The chain joins TRBV7-6 to TRBJ2-7; TRBD1 matches at 11 bases. This CDR3 has 14 residues. The trim removed 4 bases at V and 3 bases at J, leaving 2 bases unmatched. The germline CDR1 and CDR2 sequences are SGHVS and FNYEAQ. CDR3 region: CASSSGTGGYEQYF. The CDR3, as DNA: TGTGCCAGCAGCTCCGGGACAGGGGGCTACGAGCAGTACTTC.

This clone was seen more than once but under ten times. The rearrangement uses TRBV6-1 and TRBJ1-2; 9 nucleotides align to TRBD1. This CDR3 spans 15 amino acids. Germline lookup yields CDR1 MNHNS and CDR2 SASEGT. Losses at the gene ends were 3 bases for V and 3 bases for J; bases not matched to a gene: 5. The CDR3, as DNA: TGTGCCAGCAGTGAGGGGACAGGGCGGTACTATGGCTACACCTTC. As protein: CASSEGTGRYYGYTF.

The sample holds a few counts of this clone. This chain uses TRBV4-1 with TRBJ2-2; D tentatively fits TRBD1 or TRBD2 (5 bases each). The germline gives CDR1 MGHRA, CDR2 YSYEKL. The CDR3 runs to 16 residues. V dropped 2 bases and J dropped 4 bases, with 14 bases sitting between them. CDR3 bases: TGCGCCAGCAGCCAAACCTGGGTTGGGGGCACCGGGGAGCTGTTTTTT. Protein sequence: CASSQTWVGGTGELFF.

The chain recombines TRBV7-2 with TRBJ1-4; D is perhaps TRBD1 (5 bases). Germline V CDR1 and CDR2: SGHTA, FQGNSA. Trimming took off 1 base at V and 7 bases at J, with 13 bases between the two ends. The CDR3 runs 15 residues. Here the CDR3 reads CASSLGLGGGEKLFF. CDR3 bases: TGTGCCAGCAGCTTAGGTTTGGGGGGGGGTGAAAAACTGTTTTTT.

This clone appeared a single time. This chain links TRBV28 with TRBJ2-1, with TRBD2 matching over 9 bases. Trimming took 7 bases from V and 7 from J; bases not matched to a gene: 14. Germline V lookup: CDR1 MDHEN, CDR2 SYDVKM. CDR3 size: 16 residues. The CDR3 loop reads CASTRLGGREQNEQFF. The CDR3 coding sequence is TGTGCCAGCACCCGCCTCGGCGGGAGGGAACAGAATGAGCAGTTCTTC.

The chain uses TRBV5-4 and TRBJ2-7, with 9 bases identical to TRBD1. The J segment lost 5 bases and the V segment lost 3 bases, leaving 6 bases of the junction unmatched. The CDR3 is made up of 14 amino acids. CDR1 and CDR2 from the germline V gene are SGHNT and YYREEE (reference sequence). The CDR3 region has the DNA TGTGCCAGCAGCTGGGACAGGGACATGAACGAGCAGTACTTC. It is translated as CASSWDRDMNEQYF.

This clone appeared a few times. V and J are TRBV19 and TRBJ2-1; the D is unclear. V was shortened by 8 bases and J by 2 bases, with 4 bases between the two germline ends. CDR3 length: 11 amino acids. CDR1 is LNHDA and CDR2 is SQIVND in the germline V gene (reference sequence). This CDR3 is CASLAYNEQFF. CDR3 DNA sequence: TGTGCCAGTCTTGCCTACAATGAGCAGTTCTTC.

This chain joins TRBV29-1 and TRBJ2-2, with D possibly matching TRBD2 (6 bases). The V end lost 6 bases, the J end lost 0 bases, and 11 bases lay between the germline ends. This CDR3 is 14 amino acids long. The germline V gene has CDR1 SQVTM and CDR2 ANQGSEA. CDR3: CSVRDPANTGELFF. For the CDR3, the DNA is TGCAGCGTGCGGGACCCCGCGAACACCGGGGAGCTGTTTTTT.

This chain uses TRBV28 with TRBJ2-5; 8 positions match TRBD2. After removal of 6 bases from V and 5 bases from J, the junction contained 11 bases not matched to a gene. This CDR3 has 15 amino acids. Germline-derived CDR1 and CDR2 are MDHEN and SYDVKM. The CDR3 spells CASSQRGGKSETQYF. The CDR3 DNA reads TGTGCCAGCAGCCAACGGGGGGGGAAGTCGGAGACCCAGTACTTC.

The rearrangement uses TRBV29-1 and TRBJ2-3, with a weak D call TRBD2 (5 bases). The V gene lost 5 bases and the J gene lost 0 bases, with 12 bases spanning the gap. The CDR3 loop spans 14 amino acids. Germline CDR1 SQVTM, CDR2 ANQGSEA. The DNA for the CDR3 is TGCAGCGTTTTGAGGGCCCACAGCACAGATACGCAGTATTTT. Its protein product is CSVLRAHSTDTQYF.

This clone was seen a few times. This chain connects TRBV4-2 to TRBJ2-2; 10 nucleotides agree with TRBD2. The V gene end was trimmed by 1 base and the J gene end by 7 bases; junction bases not matched to a gene: 12. The CDR3 totals 18 residues. Germline CDR1 reads LGHNA; CDR2 reads YNFKEQ. The chain's CDR3 is CASSQVRLAGALGGELFF. The CDR3 DNA reads TGTGCCAGCAGCCAAGTCCGTCTAGCGGGAGCGCTCGGCGGGGAGCTGTTTTTT.

The table lists this clone with a few counts. V and J are TRBV28 and TRBJ2-5; 11 bases are shared with TRBD2. V lost 5 bases and J lost 4; bases outside the gene matches: 9. From germline, CDR1 is MDHEN and CDR2 SYDVKM. This CDR3 has 16 amino acids. CDR3 in DNA: TGTGCCAGCAGTACGCAACTAGCGGGAGTCCCAGAGACCCAGTACTTC. It codes for CASSTQLAGVPETQYF.

The chain joins TRBV5-1 to TRBJ2-3; TRBD2 might be the D (5 bases). The germline gives CDR1 SGHRS, CDR2 YFSETQ. V shed 0 bases and J shed 4 bases, with 12 bases lying between them. The length of the CDR3 is 15 residues. CDR3 protein: CASSLGFSVADTQYF. Here the CDR3 DNA reads TGCGCCAGCAGCTTGGGATTTAGCGTGGCAGATACGCAGTATTTT.

V is TRBV7-9 and J is TRBJ2-1; D possibly corresponds to TRBD2 (6 bases). The germline CDR1 and CDR2 sequences are SEHNR and FQNEAQ (reference sequence). Trimming stripped 3 bases from V and 0 bases from J, with 12 bases between. The CDR3 spans 16 residues. Here the CDR3 DNA reads TGTGCCAGCAGCTTCGGACTACTTAGCTCCTACAATGAGCAGTTCTTC. Translation gives CASSFGLLSSYNEQFF.

The chain couples TRBV6-1 to TRBJ2-7; D is possibly TRBD2 (6 bases). The CDR3 extends over 14 amino acids. The germline V and J ends were trimmed by 2 bases and 5 bases, with 13 bases remaining between them. Looked up from germline, CDR1 is MNHNS and CDR2 is SASEGT. In nucleotides, the CDR3 is TGTGCCAGCAGTGAATTCGGGTGGGGGGACGAGCAGTACTTC. This translates into CASSEFGWGDEQYF.

V and J are TRBV6-4 and TRBJ2-7, with 8 nucleotides matching TRBD2. This CDR3 is 18 amino acids long. V shed 5 bases, J shed 2 bases, and the junction held 17 bases outside the gene matches. CDR1 is MRHNA, CDR2 SNTAGT, per germline. CDR3 nucleotides: TGTGCCAGCAGTTACGATAGGACCGGGACTAGGCTAACCTACGAGCAGTACTTC. As protein: CASSYDRTGTRLTYEQYF.

This chain uses TRBV11-2 with TRBJ2-1; D is ambiguous. This CDR3 has 12 amino acids. The germline V and J ends were trimmed by 5 bases and 8 bases, with 10 bases remaining between them. CDR1 is SGHAT and CDR2 is FQNNGV in the germline V gene. The chain's CDR3 is CASSEHGHEQFF. CDR3 coding DNA: TGTGCCAGCAGCGAGCATGGGCATGAGCAGTTCTTC.

V usage is TRBV11-2 and J usage is TRBJ2-7; D ambiguous. Trimming shortened V by 5 bases and J by 3 bases, and 8 bases separated the two germline ends. Germline loops: CDR1 SGHAT, CDR2 FQNNGV. The CDR3 extends over 12 amino acids. In DNA form, the CDR3 reads TGTGCCAGCAGCGGTGAGAACTACGAGCAGTACTTC. It codes for CASSGENYEQYF. Together with reference TRBV11-2 and TRBJ2-7, the CDR3 gives the full variable domain: EAGVAQSPRYKIIEKRQSVAFWCNPISGHATLYWYQQILGQGPKLLIQFQNNGVVDDSQLPKDRFSAERLKGVDSTLKIQPAKLEDSAVYLCASSGENYEQYFGPGTRLTVT.

The V and J genes are TRBV4-2 and TRBJ2-1, with TRBD2 identical over 7 bases. Trimming at V came to 0 bases and at J to 9 bases, leaving 14 bases not matched to a gene. Germline CDR1 is LGHNA and CDR2 is YNFKEQ. The CDR3 runs to 17 residues. CDR3 in amino acids: CASSQDGGSGMTSEQFF. In DNA, the CDR3 is TGTGCCAGCAGCCAAGATGGAGGAAGCGGGATGACAAGTGAGCAGTTCTTC.

This CDR3 reads CASSNRVIVDEQFF. The CDR3 DNA reads as TGTGCCAGCTCAAACCGGGTAATTGTCGATGAGCAGTTCTTC. V gene TRBV27 combines with J gene TRBJ2-1; D gene uncertain. Trimming pared 8 bases from V and 8 bases from J, leaving 19 bases between. This CDR3 spans 14 amino acids. From germline, CDR1 is MNHEY and CDR2 SMNVEV (reference sequence).

This clone has just a few counts. The rearrangement uses TRBV27 and TRBJ1-4, with D possibly matching TRBD1 (6 bases). This CDR3 has 16 amino acids. Germline assignment: CDR1 MNHEY and CDR2 SMNVEV (reference sequence). Trimming took 6 bases from V and 4 from J, leaving 18 bases between them. The CDR3 spells CASRLNTGQINEKLFF. The CDR3 nucleotides read TGTGCCAGCAGGCTAAACACCGGACAGATTAATGAAAAACTGTTTTTT.